Listed below are T cell receptor beta chains from one sample, sequenced in a study of post-analysis software for immune sequencing data. TCRdb recomputed calls from the PCR reads with MiXCR, one row per CDR3 protein. The sample carries 820,000 or so distinct CDR3 sequences, approximately 53% recorded once. Sequencing used blood. Receptors were obtained from a girl aged 5-17 years with multiple sclerosis. CDR3s leave out the opening cysteine and the closing phenylalanine or tryptophan.

J gene: TRBJ2-1
V gene: TRBV30
CDR3 protein: AWSRVAGEQF

J gene: TRBJ2-3
V gene: TRBV20-1
CDR3 protein: SVPQGGTDTQY

J gene: TRBJ1-4
V gene: TRBV6-6
CDR3 protein: ASRGWTNEKLF

J gene: TRBJ2-7
V gene: TRBV5-5
CDR3 protein: ASSLGGYTASSYEQY

J gene: TRBJ2-3
V gene: TRBV12-3/TRBV12-4
CDR3 protein: ASSTTGDTDAQY

J gene: TRBJ1-5
V gene: TRBV3-1
CDR3 protein: ASSPNNQPQH

J gene: -
V gene: TRBV7-8
CDR3 protein: ASSLGGGGGFTNIQY

J gene: TRBJ2-7
V gene: TRBV29-1
CDR3 protein: SVEGRVGSEQY

J gene: TRBJ1-2
V gene: TRBV7-2
CDR3 protein: ASSRTGAYGYT

J gene: TRBJ2-7
V gene: TRBV6-2/TRBV6-3
CDR3 protein: ASSYRLAGYEQY

J gene: TRBJ1-6
V gene: TRBV20-1
CDR3 protein: SANDRGQPLYNSPLH

J gene: TRBJ1-6
V gene: TRBV15
CDR3 protein: ATSATEGNSPLH

J gene: TRBJ2-5
V gene: TRBV7-3
CDR3 protein: ASSLFGKFQETQY

J gene: TRBJ2-3
V gene: TRBV7-3
CDR3 protein: ASSLTRTGATDTQY

J gene: TRBJ2-7
V gene: TRBV6-5
CDR3 protein: ASSPGTGGGYEQY

J gene: TRBJ2-5
V gene: TRBV5-6
CDR3 protein: ASSLTGSRETQY

J gene: TRBJ2-7
V gene: TRBV7-9
CDR3 protein: ASSEWTGELYEQY

J gene: TRBJ1-1
V gene: TRBV29-1
CDR3 protein: SVDGVTGGDTEAF

J gene: TRBJ2-7
V gene: TRBV5-1
CDR3 protein: ASAQGPLRSYEQY

J gene: TRBJ1-4
V gene: TRBV19
CDR3 protein: AGNCRRANEKLF

J gene: -
V gene: TRBV12-3/TRBV12-4
CDR3 protein: ASSRRGMQETQY

J gene: TRBJ2-7
V gene: TRBV28
CDR3 protein: ASSLLGQEGYEQY

J gene: TRBJ2-1
V gene: TRBV7-9
CDR3 protein: ASSLAGGTSGNEQF

J gene: TRBJ2-1
V gene: TRBV7-9
CDR3 protein: ASSLDSISDEQF

J gene: TRBJ2-3
V gene: TRBV20-1
CDR3 protein: SALRTSGSYTQY

J gene: TRBJ2-7
V gene: TRBV6-2/TRBV6-3
CDR3 protein: ASSYDAPSYEQY

J gene: TRBJ2-5
V gene: TRBV20-1
CDR3 protein: SAQWVGALEETQY

J gene: TRBJ1-1
V gene: TRBV6-1
CDR3 protein: ASSPDNTEAF

J gene: TRBJ2-3
V gene: TRBV10-3
CDR3 protein: AIRSLERGRDTQY

J gene: TRBJ2-7
V gene: TRBV12-3/TRBV12-4
CDR3 protein: ASSLSAVPYEQY

J gene: TRBJ2-7
V gene: TRBV25-1
CDR3 protein: ASMGTTYEQY

J gene: TRBJ2-3
V gene: TRBV6-5
CDR3 protein: ASSYPGDTQY

J gene: TRBJ2-4
V gene: TRBV2
CDR3 protein: ASSVRALEQY

J gene: -
V gene: TRBV13
CDR3 protein: ASSSGLENYEQY

J gene: TRBJ2-1
V gene: TRBV25-1
CDR3 protein: ASSVSWLAYNEQF

J gene: TRBJ2-5
V gene: TRBV7-8
CDR3 protein: ASSPPGQTLRETQY

J gene: TRBJ1-4
V gene: TRBV12-3/TRBV12-4
CDR3 protein: ASSPDRGELF

J gene: TRBJ2-3
V gene: TRBV29-1
CDR3 protein: SALTSDAYGDTQY

J gene: TRBJ2-1
V gene: TRBV7-3
CDR3 protein: ASSLRTSNEQF

J gene: TRBJ1-2
V gene: TRBV5-5
CDR3 protein: ASSSGKLLNYGYT

J gene: TRBJ1-5
V gene: TRBV20-1
CDR3 protein: SARDPGAEQPQH

J gene: TRBJ2-6
V gene: TRBV27
CDR3 protein: ASSHPIANVLT

J gene: TRBJ2-1
V gene: TRBV11-3
CDR3 protein: ASSLDPLYNEQF

J gene: TRBJ2-7
V gene: TRBV12-3/TRBV12-4
CDR3 protein: ASSFSGRASYEQY

J gene: TRBJ2-1
V gene: TRBV5-6
CDR3 protein: ASTGGGLTDEQF

J gene: TRBJ2-1
V gene: TRBV24-1
CDR3 protein: ATSGSGDYNEQF

J gene: TRBJ1-5
V gene: TRBV6-6
CDR3 protein: ASSYGTGGSSNQPQH

J gene: TRBJ2-3
V gene: TRBV5-5
CDR3 protein: ASSPTGTSTDTQY

J gene: TRBJ1-1
V gene: TRBV11-2
CDR3 protein: ASSLDPSGYTEAF

J gene: TRBJ1-1
V gene: TRBV7-9
CDR3 protein: ASSSPAINEAF

J gene: TRBJ1-2
V gene: TRBV29-1
CDR3 protein: SVVETLRGYT

J gene: TRBJ1-4
V gene: TRBV29-1
CDR3 protein: SLGQDPNGPLF

J gene: TRBJ2-1
V gene: TRBV29-1
CDR3 protein: SVAGYQGVNYNEQF

J gene: TRBJ1-1
V gene: TRBV29-1
CDR3 protein: SVERDSRANTEAF

J gene: TRBJ2-3
V gene: TRBV10-3
CDR3 protein: AISEADWDTQY

J gene: TRBJ1-1
V gene: TRBV7-6
CDR3 protein: ASSFGQATEAF

J gene: TRBJ1-1
V gene: TRBV29-1
CDR3 protein: SGKRGDTEAF